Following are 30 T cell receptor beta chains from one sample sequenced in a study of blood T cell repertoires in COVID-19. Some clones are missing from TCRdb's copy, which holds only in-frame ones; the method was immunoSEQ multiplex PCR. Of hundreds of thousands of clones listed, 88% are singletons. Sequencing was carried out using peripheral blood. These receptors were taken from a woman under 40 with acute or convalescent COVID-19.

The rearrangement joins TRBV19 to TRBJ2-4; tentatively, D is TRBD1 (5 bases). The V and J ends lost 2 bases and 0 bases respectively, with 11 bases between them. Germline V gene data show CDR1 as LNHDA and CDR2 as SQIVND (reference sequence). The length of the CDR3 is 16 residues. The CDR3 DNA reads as TGTGCCAGTAGTATACACGACAGATTAGCCAAAAACATTCAGTACTTC. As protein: CASSIHDRLAKNIQYF.

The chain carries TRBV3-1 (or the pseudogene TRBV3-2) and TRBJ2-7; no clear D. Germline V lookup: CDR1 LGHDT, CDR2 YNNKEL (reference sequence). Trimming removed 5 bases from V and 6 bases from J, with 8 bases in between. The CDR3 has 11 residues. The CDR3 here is CASSDQVEQYF. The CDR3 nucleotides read TGTGCCAGCAGCGACCAGGTCGAGCAGTACTTC.

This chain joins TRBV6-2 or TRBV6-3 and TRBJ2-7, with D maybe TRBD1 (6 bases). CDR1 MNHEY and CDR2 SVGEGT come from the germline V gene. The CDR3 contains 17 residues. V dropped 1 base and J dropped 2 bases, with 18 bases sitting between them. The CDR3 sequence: CASSYFSRRQEPYEQYF. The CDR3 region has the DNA TGTGCCAGCAGTTACTTCTCCCGGCGACAGGAGCCCTACGAGCAGTACTTC.

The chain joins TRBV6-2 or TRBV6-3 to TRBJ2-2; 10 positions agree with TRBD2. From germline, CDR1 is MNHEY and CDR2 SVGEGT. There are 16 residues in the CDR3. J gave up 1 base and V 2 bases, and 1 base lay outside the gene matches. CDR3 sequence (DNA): TGTGCCAGCAGTTACACTAGCGGGAAGAACACCGGGGAGCTGTTTTTT. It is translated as CASSYTSGKNTGELFF.

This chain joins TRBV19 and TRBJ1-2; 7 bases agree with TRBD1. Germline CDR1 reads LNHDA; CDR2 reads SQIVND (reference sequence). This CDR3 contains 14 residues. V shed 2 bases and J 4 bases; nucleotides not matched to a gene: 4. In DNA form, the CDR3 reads TGTGCCAGTAGTATATTCGGACAGGCCTATGGCTACACCTTC. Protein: CASSIFGQAYGYTF.

CDR3 nucleotide sequence: TGTGCCATCAGTGAGGGACAGGGGGGAGATACGCAGTATTTT. Translation gives CAISEGQGGDTQYF. The chain employs TRBV10-3 and TRBJ2-3; 10 positions agree with TRBD1. The V gene end was trimmed by 2 bases and the J gene end by 5 bases; junction bases not matched to a gene: 1. This CDR3 is 14 amino acids long. Germline loops: CDR1 ENHRY, CDR2 SYGVKD.

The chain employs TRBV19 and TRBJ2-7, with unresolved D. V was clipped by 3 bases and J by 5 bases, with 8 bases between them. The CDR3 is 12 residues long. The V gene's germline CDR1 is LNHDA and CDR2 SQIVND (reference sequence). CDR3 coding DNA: TGTGCCAGTAGTATGGCAGGCGACGAGCAGTACTTC. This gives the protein CASSMAGDEQYF.

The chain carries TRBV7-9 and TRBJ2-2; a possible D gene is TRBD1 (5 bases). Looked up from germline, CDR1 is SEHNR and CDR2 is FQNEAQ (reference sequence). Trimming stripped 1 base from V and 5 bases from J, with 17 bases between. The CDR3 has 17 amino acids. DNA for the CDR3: TGTGCCAGCAGCTTAGACCCGGAGCAAGGGGAAACCGGGGAGCTGTTTTTT. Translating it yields CASSLDPEQGETGELFF.

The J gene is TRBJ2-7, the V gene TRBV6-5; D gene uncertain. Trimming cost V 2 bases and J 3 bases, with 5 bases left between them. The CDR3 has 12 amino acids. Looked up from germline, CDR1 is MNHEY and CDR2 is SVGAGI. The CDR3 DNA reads TGTGCCAGCAGTTACAACAGCTACGAGCAGTACTTC. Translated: CASSYNSYEQYF.

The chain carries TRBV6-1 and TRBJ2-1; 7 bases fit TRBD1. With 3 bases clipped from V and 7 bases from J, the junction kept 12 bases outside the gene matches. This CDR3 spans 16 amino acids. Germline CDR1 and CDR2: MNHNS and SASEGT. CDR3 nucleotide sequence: TGTGCCAGCAGTGAGACGACAGGGTTGCTTGAAAATGAGCAGTTCTTC. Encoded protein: CASSETTGLLENEQFF.

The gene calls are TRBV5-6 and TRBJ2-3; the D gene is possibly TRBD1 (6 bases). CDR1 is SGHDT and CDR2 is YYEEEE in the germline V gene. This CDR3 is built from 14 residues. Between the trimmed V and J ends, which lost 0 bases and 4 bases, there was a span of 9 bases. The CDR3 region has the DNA TGTGCCAGCAGCTTGGACAGGGACGCAGATACGCAGTATTTT. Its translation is CASSLDRDADTQYF.

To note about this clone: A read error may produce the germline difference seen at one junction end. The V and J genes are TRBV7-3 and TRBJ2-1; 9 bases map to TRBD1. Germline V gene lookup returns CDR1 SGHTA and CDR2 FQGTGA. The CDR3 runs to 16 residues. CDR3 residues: CASSLTGGAGQSSQFF. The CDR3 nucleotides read TGTGCCAGCAGCCTAACAGGGGGCGCAGGCCAGTCCAGTCAGTTCTTC.

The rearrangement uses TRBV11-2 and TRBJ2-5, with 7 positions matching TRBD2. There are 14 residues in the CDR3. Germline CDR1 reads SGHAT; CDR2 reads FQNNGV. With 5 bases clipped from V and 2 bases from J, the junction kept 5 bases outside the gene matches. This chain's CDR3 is CASSGLAVQETQYF. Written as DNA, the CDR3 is TGTGCCAGCAGCGGGCTAGCGGTACAAGAGACCCAGTACTTC.

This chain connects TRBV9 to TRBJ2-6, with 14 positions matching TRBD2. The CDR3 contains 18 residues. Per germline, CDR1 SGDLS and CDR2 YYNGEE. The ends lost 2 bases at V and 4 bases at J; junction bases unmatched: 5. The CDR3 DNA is TGTGCCAGCAGCGTCTCGGGACTAGCGGGAGCAGGGGCCAACGTCCTGACTTTC. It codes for CASSVSGLAGAGANVLTF.

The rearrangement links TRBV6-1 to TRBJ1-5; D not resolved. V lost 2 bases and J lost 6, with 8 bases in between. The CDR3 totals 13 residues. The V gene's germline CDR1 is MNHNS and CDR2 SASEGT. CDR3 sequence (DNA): TGTGCCAGCAGTGAACCAGTAACTCAGCCCCAGCATTTT. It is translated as CASSEPVTQPQHF.

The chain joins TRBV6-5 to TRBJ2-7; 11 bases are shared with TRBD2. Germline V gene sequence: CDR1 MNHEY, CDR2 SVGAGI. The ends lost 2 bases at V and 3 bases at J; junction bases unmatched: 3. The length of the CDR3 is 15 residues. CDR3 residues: CASSYGTSGYYEQYF. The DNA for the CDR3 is TGTGCCAGCAGTTACGGGACTAGCGGTTACTACGAGCAGTACTTC.

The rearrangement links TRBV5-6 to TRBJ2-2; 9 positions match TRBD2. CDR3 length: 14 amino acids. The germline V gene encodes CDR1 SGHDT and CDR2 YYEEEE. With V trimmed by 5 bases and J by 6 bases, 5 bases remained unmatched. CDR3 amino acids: CASRSGTSSGELFF. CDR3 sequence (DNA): TGTGCCAGCAGGTCCGGGACTAGCTCCGGGGAGCTGTTTTTT.

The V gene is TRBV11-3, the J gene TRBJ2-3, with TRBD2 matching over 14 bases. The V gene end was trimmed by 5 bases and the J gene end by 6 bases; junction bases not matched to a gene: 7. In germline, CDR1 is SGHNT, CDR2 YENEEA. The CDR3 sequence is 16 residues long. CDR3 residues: CASSAGLAGGVDTQYF. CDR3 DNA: TGTGCCAGCAGCGCCGGACTAGCGGGAGGTGTGGATACGCAGTATTTT.

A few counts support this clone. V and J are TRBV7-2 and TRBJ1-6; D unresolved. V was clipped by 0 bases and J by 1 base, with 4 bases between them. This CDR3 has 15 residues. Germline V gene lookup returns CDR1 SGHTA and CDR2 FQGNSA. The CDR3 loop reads CASSLAASYNSPLHF. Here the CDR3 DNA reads TGTGCCAGCAGCTTAGCGGCATCCTATAATTCACCCCTCCACTTT.

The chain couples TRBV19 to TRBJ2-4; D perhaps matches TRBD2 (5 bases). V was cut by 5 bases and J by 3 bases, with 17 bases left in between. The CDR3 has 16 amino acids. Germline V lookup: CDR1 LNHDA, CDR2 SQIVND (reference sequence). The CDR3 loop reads CASSGPAVVGKNIQYF. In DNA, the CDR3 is TGTGCCAGTAGTGGCCCAGCGGTCGTAGGCAAAAACATTCAGTACTTC.

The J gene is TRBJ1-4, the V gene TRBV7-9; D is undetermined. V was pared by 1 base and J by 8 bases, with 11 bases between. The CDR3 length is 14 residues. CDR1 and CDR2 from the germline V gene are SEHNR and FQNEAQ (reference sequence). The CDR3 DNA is TGTGCCAGCAGCTTAGGGCAGGTTTCAGAAAAACTGTTTTTT. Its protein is CASSLGQVSEKLFF.

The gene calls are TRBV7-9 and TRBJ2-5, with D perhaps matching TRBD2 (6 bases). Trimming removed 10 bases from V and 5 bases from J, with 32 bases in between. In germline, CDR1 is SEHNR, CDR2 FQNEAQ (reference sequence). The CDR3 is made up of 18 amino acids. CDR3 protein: CATQPRDELAERGETQYF. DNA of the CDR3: TGTGCCACCCAGCCTCGGGACGAGTTAGCGGAGAGAGGGGAGACCCAGTACTTC. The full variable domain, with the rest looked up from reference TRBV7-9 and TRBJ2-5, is DTGVSQNPRHKITKRGQNVTFRCDPISEHNRLYWYRQTLGQGPEFLTYFQNEAQLEKSRLLSDRFSAERPKGSFSTLEIQRTEQGDSAMYLCATQPRDELAERGETQYFGPGTRLLVL.

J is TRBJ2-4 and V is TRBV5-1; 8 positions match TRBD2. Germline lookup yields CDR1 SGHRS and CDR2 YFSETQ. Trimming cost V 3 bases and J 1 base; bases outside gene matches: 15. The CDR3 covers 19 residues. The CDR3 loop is CASSSMSGSSGGAKNIQYF. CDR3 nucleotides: TGCGCCAGCAGCTCCATGAGCGGGAGCTCTGGGGGGGCCAAAAACATTCAGTACTTC. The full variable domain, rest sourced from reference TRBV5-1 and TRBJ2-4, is KAGVTQTPRYLIKTRGQQVTLSCSPISGHRSVSWYQQTPGQGLQFLFEYFSETQRNKGNFPGRFSGRQFSNSRSEMNVSTLELGDSALYLCASSSMSGSSGGAKNIQYFGAGTRLSVL.

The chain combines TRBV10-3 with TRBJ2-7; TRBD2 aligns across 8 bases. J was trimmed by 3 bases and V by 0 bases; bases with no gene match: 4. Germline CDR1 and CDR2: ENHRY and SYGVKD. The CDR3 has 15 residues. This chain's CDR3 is CAISESASGLYEQYF. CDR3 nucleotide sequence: TGTGCCATCAGTGAGTCGGCTAGCGGGCTCTACGAGCAGTACTTC.

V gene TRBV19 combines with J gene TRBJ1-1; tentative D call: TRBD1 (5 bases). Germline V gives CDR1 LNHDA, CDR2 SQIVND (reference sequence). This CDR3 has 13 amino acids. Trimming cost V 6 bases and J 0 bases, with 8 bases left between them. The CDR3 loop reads CASSVGLNTEAFF. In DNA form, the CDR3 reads TGTGCCAGTAGCGTGGGGCTGAACACTGAAGCTTTCTTT.

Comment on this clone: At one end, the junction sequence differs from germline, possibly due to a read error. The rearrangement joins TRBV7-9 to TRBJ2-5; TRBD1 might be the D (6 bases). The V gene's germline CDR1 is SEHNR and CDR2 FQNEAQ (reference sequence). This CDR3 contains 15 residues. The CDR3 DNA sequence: TGTGCCAGCAGCTTAGGGGACAACCTGCAAGAGGCCCAGTACTTC. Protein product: CASSLGDNLQEAQYF.

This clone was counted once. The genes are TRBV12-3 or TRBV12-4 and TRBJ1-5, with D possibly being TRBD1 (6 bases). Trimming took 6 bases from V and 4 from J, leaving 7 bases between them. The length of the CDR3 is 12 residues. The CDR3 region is CASRRGNQPQHF. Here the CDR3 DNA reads TGTGCCAGCAGGAGGGGGAATCAGCCCCAGCATTTT.

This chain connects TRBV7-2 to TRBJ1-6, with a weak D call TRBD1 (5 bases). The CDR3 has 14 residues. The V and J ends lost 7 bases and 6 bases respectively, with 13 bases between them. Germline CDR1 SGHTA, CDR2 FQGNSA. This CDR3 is CASTFDSSNSPLHF. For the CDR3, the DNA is TGTGCCAGCACCTTCGACAGTTCTAATTCACCCCTCCACTTT.

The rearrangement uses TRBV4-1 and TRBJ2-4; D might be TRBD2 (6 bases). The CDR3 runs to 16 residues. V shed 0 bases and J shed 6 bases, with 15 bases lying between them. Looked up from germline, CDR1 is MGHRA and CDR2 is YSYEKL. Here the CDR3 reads CASSQDVGGRLNIQYF. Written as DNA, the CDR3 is TGCGCCAGCAGCCAAGATGTGGGGGGAAGGCTAAACATTCAGTACTTC.

CDR3 sequence: CASSFDKNYGYTF. The CDR3 nucleotides read TGTGCCAGCAGCTTCGACAAAAACTATGGCTACACCTTC. V usage is TRBV5-6 and J usage is TRBJ1-2; D unresolved. This CDR3 is built from 13 residues. V lost 2 bases and J 2 bases, leaving 7 bases between the germline ends. CDR1 SGHDT and CDR2 YYEEEE come from the germline V gene. Drawing the rest from reference TRBV5-6 and TRBJ1-2, the complete variable domain is DAGVTQSPTHLIKTRGQQVTLRCSPKSGHDTVSWYQQALGQGPQFIFQYYEEEERQRGNFPDRFSGHQFPNYSSELNVNALLLGDSALYLCASSFDKNYGYTFGSGTRLTVV.